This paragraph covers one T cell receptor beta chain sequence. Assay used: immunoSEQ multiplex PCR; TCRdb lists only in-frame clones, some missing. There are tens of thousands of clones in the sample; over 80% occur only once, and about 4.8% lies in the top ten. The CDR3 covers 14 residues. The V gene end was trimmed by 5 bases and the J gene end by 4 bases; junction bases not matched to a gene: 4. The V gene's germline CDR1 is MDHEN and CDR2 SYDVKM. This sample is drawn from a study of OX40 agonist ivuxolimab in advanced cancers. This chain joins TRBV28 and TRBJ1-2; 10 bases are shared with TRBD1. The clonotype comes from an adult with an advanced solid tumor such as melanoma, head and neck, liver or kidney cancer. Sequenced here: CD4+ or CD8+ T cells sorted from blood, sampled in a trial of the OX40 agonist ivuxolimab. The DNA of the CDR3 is TGTGCCAGCAGTGGGACAGGGGCCGGCTATGGCTACACCTTC. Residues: CASSGTGAGYGYTF.